The rows below give T cell receptor beta chains drawn from one sample of a study of CD8 T cells in Susac syndrome. TCRdb re-called the immunoSEQ multiplex PCR reads through MiXCR, storing one row per CDR3 protein. This repertoire shows roughly 330,000 distinct CDR3 sequences, around 90% found once; its top ten account for 0.065%. The source material was CD4+ T cells from PBMCs. The receptors originated from a human donor with multiple sclerosis. The CDR3 runs from the conserved cysteine through the conserved F or W. D genes are given only for firm matches. Part of the rows lack a size; the others show once, few, many or a class for expanded clones.

NA,TRBV20-1,once,TRBJ1-6,TGCAGTGCCGATGGCCGCCCCAATTCACCCCTCCACTTT,CSADGRPNSPLHF
NA,TRBV7-3,NA,TRBJ1-5,TGTGCCAGCAGCTTATCGGCTGGTCAGCCCCAGCATTTT,CASSLSAGQPQHF
NA,TRBV7-2,NA,TRBJ2-5,TGTGCCAGCAGCTTAGTTAACAGGGAGACCCAGTACTTC,CASSLVNRETQYF
NA,TRBV7-2,NA,TRBJ2-7,TGTGCCAGCAGCCTTTCGACCGGAGGTGGCGAGCAGTACTTC,CASSLSTGGGEQYF
NA,TRBV12-3/TRBV12-4,NA,TRBJ2-7,TGTGCCAGCACTCTTACCCCCTCGAGGGAGCAGTACTTC,CASTLTPSREQYF
NA,TRBV15,NA,TRBJ1-5,TGTGCCACCAGCAGAGATTTCGGGATTCAGCCCCAGCATTTT,CATSRDFGIQPQHF
TRBD1,TRBV7-8,NA,TRBJ1-1,TGTGCCAGCAGCCGCTGGGACAGTAGGAGCACTGAAGCTTTCTTT,CASSRWDSRSTEAFF
TRBD1,TRBV5-5,few,TRBJ2-2,TGTGCCAGCAGCTCCGGGACAGGCAACACCGGGGAGCTGTTTTTT,CASSSGTGNTGELFF
NA,TRBV5-1,NA,TRBJ2-3,TGCGCCAGCAGCCCGGAAGCGTCGGATACGCAGTATTTT,CASSPEASDTQYF
NA,TRBV3-1,few,TRBJ1-1,TGTGCCAGCAGCCGCGACACTGAAGCTTTCTTT,CASSRDTEAFF
NA,TRBV20-1,NA,TRBJ2-1,TGCAGTGCTAGAGAAGTCCCCGGCAGCGAGCAGTTCTTC,CSAREVPGSEQFF
NA,TRBV20-1,once,TRBJ2-7,TGCAGTGCTATGGAGGGGGGAAGGTACGAGCAGTACTTC,CSAMEGGRYEQYF
TRBD2,TRBV12-3/TRBV12-4,NA,TRBJ2-2,TGTGCCAGCAGTTTTCTAGCGGGGAACACCGGGGAGCTGTTTTTT,CASSFLAGNTGELFF
NA,TRBV20-1,NA,TRBJ2-5,TGCAGTGCTAGAGGCGCGAGGGGAGAGACCCAGTACTTC,CSARGARGETQYF
NA,TRBV30,NA,TRBJ2-1,TGTGCCTGGACACCTGAAACAGGTCGCTACAATGAGCAGTTCTTC,CAWTPETGRYNEQFF
TRBD2,TRBV4-1,NA,TRBJ2-2,TGCGCCAGCAGCCAAGAGAGGGGACTAGCGGGAGTGTCCGGGGAGCTGTTTTTT,CASSQERGLAGVSGELFF
TRBD1,TRBV7-2,NA,TRBJ1-1,TGTGCCAGCAGCTACAGGGGGCGCCTGGCTGAAGCTTTCTTT,CASSYRGRLAEAFF
NA,TRBV6-2/TRBV6-3,once,TRBJ1-4,TGTGCCAGCACCTCGGCAGGTGCTAATGAAAAACTGTTTTTT,CASTSAGANEKLFF
TRBD2,TRBV11-2,once,TRBJ2-7,TGTGCCAGCAGCGGACTAGCGGGACCCCTACGGGAGCAGTACTTC,CASSGLAGPLREQYF
TRBD2,TRBV12-3/TRBV12-4,NA,TRBJ2-2,TGTGCCAGCAGTTTAACTAGCGTTGCCGGGGAGCTGTTTTTT,CASSLTSVAGELFF
NA,TRBV20-1,once,TRBJ1-6,TGCAGTGCTTCCCCGACATGGAGGAATTCACCCCTCCACTTT,CSASPTWRNSPLHF
NA,TRBV19,NA,TRBJ2-3,TGTGCCAGTAGTATTAACCCAGATACGCAGTATTTT,CASSINPDTQYF
NA,TRBV11-1,NA,TRBJ1-1,TGTGCCAGCAGCTTAAGTACCCAGGGTAAAGCTTTCTTT,CASSLSTQGKAFF
TRBD1,TRBV29-1,NA,TRBJ1-1,TGCAGCGGGACAGGGAGTTTTAACACTGAAGCTTTCTTT,CSGTGSFNTEAFF
NA,TRBV3-1,NA,TRBJ1-1,TGTGCCAGCAGCCCCCAAGCAGGGCCGGCTGAAGCTTTCTTT,CASSPQAGPAEAFF
NA,TRBV27,NA,TRBJ2-7,TGTGCCAGCAGTTTTACAGGGTCCTACGAGCAGTACTTC,CASSFTGSYEQYF
NA,TRBV6-2/TRBV6-3,NA,TRBJ1-1,TGTGCCAGCAGTTACGGGACTCTGGCTCCGGACACTGAAGCTTTCTTT,CASSYGTLAPDTEAFF
NA,TRBV6-6,NA,TRBJ1-3,TGTGCCAGCAGTTACTCAGAGGGCGGCTCTGGAAACACCATATATTTT,CASSYSEGGSGNTIYF
NA,TRBV30,NA,TRBJ1-2,TGTGCCTGGGGAGACTATGGCTACACCTTC,CAWGDYGYTF
TRBD1,TRBV6-1,NA,TRBJ1-2,TGTGCCAGCAGTGAACTGGGACAGGTGCTCTATGGCTACACCTTC,CASSELGQVLYGYTF
TRBD2,TRBV11-3,NA,TRBJ2-4,TGTGCCAGCACCCTAAACCCGACTAGCTCGGTTCAGTACTTC,CASTLNPTSSVQYF